This T cell receptor beta chain was profiled in a study of cytomegalovirus exposure and HLA in healthy donors. Study findings and constraints: With high specificity and sensitivity, the classifier reportedly diagnosed cytomegalovirus status.

PCR primers comprised 60 Vbeta and 13 Jbeta primers. Only in-frame clones appear in the TCRdb table, and some are missing; sequencing was by immunoSEQ multiplex PCR. The table records over 45,000 clones, roughly 84% of them present only once. Trimming removed 4 bases from V and 1 base from J; junction bases left unmatched: 5. The CDR3 length is 16 residues. CDR1 is MGHRA, CDR2 YSYEKL, per germline. For this clone: Its antigen is as yet unknown.

This receptor was obtained from a young man in good health and CMV-seronegative. The chain recombines TRBV4-1 with TRBJ2-5; 11 bases are shared with TRBD2. The sequenced material came from PBMCs. This chain's CDR3 is CASSRGLAGGQETQYF. In nucleotides, the CDR3 is TGCGCCAGCAGCCGAGGGCTAGCGGGAGGCCAAGAGACCCAGTACTTC.